These 22 T cell receptor beta chains share one sample of origin, sequenced in a study of T cells in Graves' hyperthyroidism and ophthalmopathy (dated by TCRdb to between 2017 and 2020). Libraries were made using multiplex PCR. Sequencer: Illumina HiSeq 2000. Amplification of TCR beta CDR3 regions was carried out from RNA transcripts. The TCR CDR3 was subjected to a first round of RT-PCR using the HTBI primer set and the Qiagen OneStep RT-PCR kit. TCRdb reprocessed the public reads (quality trimming at Q25 with fastp, clone calling with MiXCR) and kept in-frame beta chains. Rows with a matching CDR3 protein are joined into one entry that keeps the most common DNA and genes. The sample contains 190,000 or so distinct CDR3 sequences, 15% to 20% of them found a single time. The ten largest account for 35% to 50% of the sample. The sample comprised blood. All receptors come from a man aged 35 to 55 with Graves' hyperthyroidism.

This clonotype has a count of ten or more. The chain carries TRBV5-1 and TRBJ1-4, with D unclear. Trimming took off 3 bases at V and 5 bases at J, with 8 bases between the two ends. Per germline, CDR1 SGHRS and CDR2 YFSETQ. This CDR3 has 13 amino acids. DNA of the CDR3: TGCGCCAGCAGCTCCGACCCGAATGAAAAACTGTTTTTT. Protein sequence: CASSSDPNEKLFF.

This clonotype was picked up many times. CDR3 in DNA: TGTGCCAGCAGCTTCCGGGACAGCGAATATGGCTACACCTTC. It translates to CASSFRDSEYGYTF. The chain recombines TRBV5-6 with TRBJ1-2; 7 bases agree with TRBD1. J gave up 5 bases and V 2 bases, and 6 bases lay outside the gene matches. CDR1 and CDR2 (germline): SGHDT, YYEEEE. This CDR3 has 14 amino acids. The whole variable domain, filled in from reference TRBV5-6 and TRBJ1-2, reads DAGVTQSPTHLIKTRGQQVTLRCSPKSGHDTVSWYQQALGQGPQFIFQYYEEEERQRGNFPDRFSGHQFPNYSSELNVNALLLGDSALYLCASSFRDSEYGYTFGSGTRLTVV.

At least ten counts were recorded for this clonotype. The chain carries TRBV29-1 and TRBJ2-7, with a weak D call TRBD1 (5 bases). Germline V gene sequence: CDR1 SQVTM, CDR2 ANQGSEA. V was pared by 4 bases and J by 3 bases, with 13 bases between. CDR3 size: 13 residues. The CDR3 protein is CSVGLGRGYEQYF. The CDR3 bases are TGCAGCGTTGGTTTGGGGCGCGGCTACGAGCAGTACTTC.

This clonotype was seen ten or more times. The chain is built from TRBV7-9 and TRBJ1-1; 7 bases align to TRBD1. The CDR3 extends over 14 amino acids. The germline gives CDR1 SEHNR, CDR2 FQNEAQ (reference sequence). J gave up 3 bases and V 4 bases, and 5 bases lay outside the gene matches. In nucleotides, the CDR3 is TGTGCCAGCAGCTCGCTGGGACAGTACACTGAAGCTTTCTTT. It is translated as CASSSLGQYTEAFF.

This clonotype was seen repeatedly, ten times or more. CDR3 in amino acids: CASSLAGSSQPQHF. The CDR3 nucleotides read TGTGCCAGCAGTTTGGCAGGGTCTAGTCAGCCCCAGCATTTT. The chain employs TRBV28 and TRBJ1-5, with a possible D match to TRBD1 (5 bases). The V end lost 3 bases, the J end lost 6 bases, and 12 bases lay between the germline ends. The CDR3 sequence is 14 residues long. Per germline, CDR1 MDHEN and CDR2 SYDVKM.

J is TRBJ2-1 and V is TRBV4-1, with D perhaps matching TRBD1 (6 bases). Germline CDR1 and CDR2: MGHRA and YSYEKL. This CDR3 spans 16 amino acids. V was shortened by 0 bases and J by 2 bases, with 11 bases between the two germline ends. CDR3 residues: CASSQDWTVTYNEQFF. The DNA of the CDR3 is TGCGCCAGCAGCCAAGATTGGACAGTCACCTACAATGAGCAGTTCTTC.

Only one count was recorded for this clonotype. V usage is TRBV20-1 and J usage is TRBJ2-7; tentatively, D is TRBD1 or TRBD2 (6 bases each). V lost 3 bases and J lost 6, with 12 bases in between. CDR1 DFQATT and CDR2 SNEGSKA come from the germline V gene (reference sequence). The CDR3 has 12 amino acids. The CDR3 DNA reads TGCAGTGCTAGCCAGGGGACTGGCGAGCAGTACTTC. This gives the protein CSASQGTGEQYF.

In its sample, this clonotype was seen once. This rearrangement joins TRBV4-1 to TRBJ2-6; D is unclear. Trimming took off 0 bases at V and 6 bases at J, with 12 bases between the two ends. CDR1 is MGHRA, CDR2 YSYEKL, per germline. The length of the CDR3 is 16 residues. CDR3 coding DNA: TGCGCCAGCAGCCAAGAGATAGGGTCGGCGGCCAACGTCCTGACTTTC. It encodes CASSQEIGSAANVLTF.

This clonotype appeared many times. V usage is TRBV20-1 and J usage is TRBJ2-3, with D uncertain. The CDR3 contains 15 residues. V lost 3 bases to trimming and J lost 0 bases, with 13 bases between them. Germline V lookup: CDR1 DFQATT, CDR2 SNEGSKA (reference sequence). This chain's CDR3 is CSASIPPRSTDTQYF. The CDR3 region has the DNA TGCAGTGCTAGTATTCCCCCCAGGAGCACAGATACGCAGTATTTT.

In its sample, this clonotype was seen many times. The rearrangement joins TRBV20-1 to TRBJ1-5; possibly TRBD1 for D (5 bases). The CDR3 length is 15 residues. Per the germline V gene, CDR1 is DFQATT and CDR2 is SNEGSKA (reference sequence). V shed 1 base and J shed 8 bases, with 18 bases lying between them. The DNA of the CDR3 is TGCAGTGCTAGAGCGTTACGGGGGAGTTTTAAGCCCCAGCATTTT. Amino acids: CSARALRGSFKPQHF.

This clonotype has only a few counts. The rearrangement links TRBV4-1 to TRBJ1-5, with D perhaps TRBD1 (6 bases). V was shortened by 0 bases and J by 6 bases, with 18 bases between the two germline ends. The CDR3 runs 17 residues. Germline assignment: CDR1 MGHRA and CDR2 YSYEKL. CDR3 in amino acids: CASSQDEVRGVGQPQHF. CDR3 nucleotides: TGCGCCAGCAGCCAAGACGAGGTCAGGGGAGTAGGTCAGCCCCAGCATTTT.

This sequence joins TRBV2 and TRBJ2-7, with TRBD2 as a possible D gene (7 bases). Trimming stripped 7 bases from V and 4 bases from J, with 20 bases between. The CDR3 totals 15 residues. CDR1 is SNHLY and CDR2 is FYNNEI in the germline V gene. CDR3 protein: CASTSQGGSRYEQYF. DNA for the CDR3: TGTGCCAGCACCTCACAGGGAGGGTCTCGATACGAGCAGTACTTC.

Many counts were recorded for this clonotype. The chain links TRBV7-2 to TRBJ1-1; 8 bases align to TRBD1. V lost 5 bases and J lost 4; bases outside the gene matches: 6. Germline V gene data show CDR1 as SGHTA and CDR2 as FQGNSA. This CDR3 has 14 residues. In DNA, the CDR3 is TGTGCCAGCAGCCGTAACACAGGGGGCACTGAAGCTTTCTTT. Protein: CASSRNTGGTEAFF.

This clonotype has more than one count but fewer than ten. A read error may account for a junction end that differs from germline. V is TRBV18 and J is TRBJ2-2; no definite D call. Germline CDR1 reads KGHSH; CDR2 reads LQKENI. The CDR3 is 14 residues long. CDR3 DNA sequence: TGTGCCAGCCCACCACCATACAACACCGGGGAGCTGTTTTTT. Translated: CASPPPYNTGELFF.

CDR3 in DNA: TGTGCCAGCAGAGAGGGGGGTAATTCACCCCTCCACTTT. Its protein is CASREGGNSPLHF. The chain is built from TRBV6-1 and TRBJ1-6, with a possible D match to TRBD1 (6 bases). Germline loops: CDR1 MNHNS, CDR2 SASEGT. V shed 6 bases and J shed 6 bases, with 9 bases lying between them. The CDR3 runs to 13 residues.

The rearrangement uses TRBV6-1 and TRBJ2-7; 12 nucleotides align to TRBD1. Germline V gene sequence: CDR1 MNHNS, CDR2 SASEGT. Trimming at V came to 4 bases and at J to 5 bases, leaving 6 bases not matched to a gene. This CDR3 contains 15 residues. CDR3 residues: CASSAPGTGGNEQYF. CDR3 nucleotides: TGTGCCAGCAGTGCCCCCGGGACAGGGGGCAACGAGCAGTACTTC.

With regard to this clonotype: A much bigger clone sits one base away, suggesting this may be a read error. This chain links TRBV18 with TRBJ2-3, with D hard to call. The CDR3 is made up of 16 amino acids. Looked up from germline, CDR1 is KGHSH and CDR2 is LQKENI. CDR3 amino acids: CAGSPPRLASTDTQYF. Written as DNA, the CDR3 is TGTGCCGGCTCACCACCGAGACTGGCTAGCACAGATACGCAGTATTTT.

At least ten counts were recorded for this clonotype. The J gene is TRBJ1-2, the V gene TRBV30, with 7 positions matching TRBD1. The CDR3 has 11 residues. V dropped 6 bases and J dropped 7; count of bases not matched to a gene: 5. Germline assignment: CDR1 GTSNPN and CDR2 SVGIG (reference sequence). CDR3 amino acids: CACQTGVGYTF. CDR3 coding DNA: TGTGCCTGTCAAACAGGGGTTGGCTACACCTTC.

This clonotype was observed many times. The chain has TRBV6-1 and TRBJ2-2; D is possibly TRBD1 (5 bases). CDR1 is MNHNS and CDR2 is SASEGT in the germline V gene. The CDR3 extends over 15 amino acids. Trimming removed 7 bases from V and 2 bases from J, with 14 bases in between. CDR3 loop: CASNSLRGNTGELFF. DNA for the CDR3: TGTGCCAGCAACAGCTTAAGGGGTAACACCGGGGAGCTGTTTTTT.

This clonotype occurred a few times. This chain links TRBV5-5 with TRBJ1-1; D not resolved. CDR3 length equals 15 residues. Germline V gives CDR1 SGHKS, CDR2 YYEKEE (reference sequence). With 4 bases removed from V and 4 bases from J, the gap between germline ends came to 17 bases. The CDR3 coding sequence is TGTGCCAGCAGCCCCCCGGGAGCGATAATCACTGAAGCTTTCTTT. This gives the protein CASSPPGAIITEAFF.

This clonotype showed up many times. V and J are TRBV30 and TRBJ1-6, with 8 bases matching TRBD1. Germline trimming cut 2 bases from V and 9 bases from J; bases unmatched to any gene: 9. Germline CDR1 GTSNPN, CDR2 SVGIG (reference sequence). This CDR3 is built from 15 residues. The CDR3 DNA is TGTGCCTGGAGTACCGGGACAGGACGTGGTTCACCCCTCCACTTT. Its translation is CAWSTGTGRGSPLHF.

This clonotype was counted many times. The chain links TRBV7-2 to TRBJ2-7; the D is unclear. Germline V lookup: CDR1 SGHTA, CDR2 FQGNSA. V was cut by 5 bases and J by 2 bases, with 10 bases left in between. This CDR3 comprises 13 residues. The CDR3 reads CASSPNTPYEQYF. The CDR3 DNA reads TGTGCCAGCAGCCCAAATACCCCCTACGAGCAGTACTTC.